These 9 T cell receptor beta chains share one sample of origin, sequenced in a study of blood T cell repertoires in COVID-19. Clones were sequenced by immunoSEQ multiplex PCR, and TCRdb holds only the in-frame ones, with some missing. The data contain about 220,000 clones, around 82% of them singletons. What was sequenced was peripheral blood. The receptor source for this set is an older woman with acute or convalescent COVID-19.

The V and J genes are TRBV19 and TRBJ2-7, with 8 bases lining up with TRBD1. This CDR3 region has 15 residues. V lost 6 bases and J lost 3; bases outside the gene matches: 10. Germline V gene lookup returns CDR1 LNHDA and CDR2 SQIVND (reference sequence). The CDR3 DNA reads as TGTGCCAGTAGCGCCGGGACAGGCCTATTCTACGAGCAGTACGTC. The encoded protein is CASSAGTGLFYEQYV.

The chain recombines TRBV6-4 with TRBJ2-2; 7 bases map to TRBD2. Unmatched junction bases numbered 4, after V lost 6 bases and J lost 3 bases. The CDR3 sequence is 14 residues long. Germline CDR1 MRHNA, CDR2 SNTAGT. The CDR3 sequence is CASSQRGDTGELFF. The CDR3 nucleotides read TGTGCCAGCAGCCAGCGGGGAGACACCGGGGAGCTGTTTTTT.

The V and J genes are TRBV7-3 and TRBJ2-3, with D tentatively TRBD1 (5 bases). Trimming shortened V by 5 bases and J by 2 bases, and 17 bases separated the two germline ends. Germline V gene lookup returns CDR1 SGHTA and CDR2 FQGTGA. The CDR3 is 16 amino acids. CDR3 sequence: CASSKLGAANTDTQYF. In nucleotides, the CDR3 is TGTGCCAGCAGCAAGCTTGGGGCAGCCAACACAGATACGCAGTATTTT.

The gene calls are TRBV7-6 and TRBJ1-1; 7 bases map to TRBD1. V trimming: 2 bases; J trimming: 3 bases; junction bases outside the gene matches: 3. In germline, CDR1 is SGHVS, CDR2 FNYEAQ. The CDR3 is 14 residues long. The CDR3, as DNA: TGTGCCAGCAGCTTACAGGGGGTTGACACTGAAGCTTTCTTT. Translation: CASSLQGVDTEAFF.

The CDR3 bases are TGTGCCTGGACGACAGGGATCAATCAGCCCCAGCATTTT. Translation gives CAWTTGINQPQHF. The chain joins TRBV30 to TRBJ1-5; 7 bases agree with TRBD1. Trimming at V came to 4 bases and at J to 3 bases, leaving 3 bases not matched to a gene. CDR3 size: 13 residues. CDR1 and CDR2 from the germline V gene are GTSNPN and SVGIG (reference sequence).

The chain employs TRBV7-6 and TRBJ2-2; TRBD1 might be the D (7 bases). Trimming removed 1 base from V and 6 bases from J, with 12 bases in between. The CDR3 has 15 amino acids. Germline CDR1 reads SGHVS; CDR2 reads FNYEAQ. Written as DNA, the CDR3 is TGTGCCAGCAGCTTAGGACAGGGAGGTCCCGGGGAGCTGTTTTTT. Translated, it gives CASSLGQGGPGELFF.

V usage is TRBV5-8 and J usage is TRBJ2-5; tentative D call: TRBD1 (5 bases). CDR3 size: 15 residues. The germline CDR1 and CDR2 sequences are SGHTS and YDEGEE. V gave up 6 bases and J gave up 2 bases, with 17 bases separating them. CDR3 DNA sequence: TGTGCCAGCATTCATCGGACACCTCAACAAGAGACCCAGTACTTC. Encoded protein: CASIHRTPQQETQYF.

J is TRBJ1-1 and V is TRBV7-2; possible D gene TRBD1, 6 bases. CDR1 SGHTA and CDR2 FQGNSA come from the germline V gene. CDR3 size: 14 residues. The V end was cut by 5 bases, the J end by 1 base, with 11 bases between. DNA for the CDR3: TGTGCCAGCAGCGGACAGCCTCAGAACACTGAAGCTTTCTTT. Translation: CASSGQPQNTEAFF.

The DNA for the CDR3 is TGTGCCAGCAGCTTACCCGGGGCGGGGATGAACACTGAAGCTTTCTTT. Its protein is CASSLPGAGMNTEAFF. J is TRBJ1-1 and V is TRBV5-6; possible D gene TRBD1, 5 bases. Germline V CDR1 and CDR2: SGHDT, YYEEEE. The V end lost 2 bases, the J end lost 0 bases, and 14 bases lay between the germline ends. This CDR3 is built from 16 residues.